The 30 T cell receptor beta chains below were found in one sample sequenced in a study of blood T cell repertoires in COVID-19. The table came from immunoSEQ multiplex PCR; TCRdb's copy has only in-frame clones and leaves some out. The table shows approximately 280,000 clones, with around nine tenths occurring only once. Sequenced input: PBMCs or T cells enriched from blood (not recorded which). Receptor source: a woman aged 40 to 55 who had recovered from COVID-19.

With respect to this clone: Other DNA sequences in the same sample also yield this CDR3. The rearrangement uses TRBV29-1 and TRBJ2-5; D might be TRBD2 (5 bases). With 4 bases removed from V and 3 bases from J, the gap between germline ends came to 9 bases. The CDR3 is 12 residues long. Germline V gives CDR1 SQVTM, CDR2 ANQGSEA. CDR3 DNA sequence: TGCAGCGTTGCCCGGGGTGAAGAGACCCAGTACTTC. Translating it yields CSVARGEETQYF.

The CDR3 protein is CASSQGVTRYGYTF. In DNA, the CDR3 is TGTGCCAGCAGCCAAGGTGTCACACGCTATGGCTACACCTTC. The rearrangement joins TRBV4-2 to TRBJ1-2; the D is unclear. This CDR3 region has 14 residues. The V end lost 1 base, the J end lost 4 bases, and 10 bases lay between the germline ends. CDR1 LGHNA and CDR2 YNFKEQ come from the germline V gene.

The rearrangement links TRBV11-1 to TRBJ2-1; 11 bases are shared with TRBD2. This CDR3 is 13 amino acids long. The V segment lost 6 bases and the J segment 6 bases; nucleotides outside the gene matches: 1. Germline CDR1 reads SGHAT; CDR2 reads FQDESV (reference sequence). The DNA of the CDR3 is TGTGCCAGCAGTGGGACTAGCGGCAATGAGCAGTTCTTC. Amino acid sequence: CASSGTSGNEQFF.

The chain's CDR3 is CASSAGLASIQETQYF. Here the CDR3 DNA reads TGTGCCAGCAGTGCCGGACTAGCGTCAATCCAAGAGACCCAGTACTTC. The rearrangement joins TRBV25-1 to TRBJ2-5; 9 bases agree with TRBD2. Germline V lookup: CDR1 MGHDK, CDR2 SYGVNS. V was pared by 4 bases and J by 1 base, with 7 bases of the junction left unmatched. The CDR3 spans 16 residues. The full variable domain, in which reference TRBV25-1 and TRBJ2-5 provide the parts outside the CDR3, is EADIYQTPRYLVIGTGKKITLECSQTMGHDKMYWYQQDPGMELHLIHYSYGVNSTEKGDLSSESTVSRIRTEHFPLTLESARPSHTSQYLCASSAGLASIQETQYFGPGTRLLVL.

This clone was counted only a few times. The chain joins TRBV7-3 to TRBJ2-2, with 10 bases identical to TRBD2. Germline V gene sequence: CDR1 SGHTA, CDR2 FQGTGA. This CDR3 has 15 amino acids. The ends lost 10 bases at V and 4 bases at J; junction bases unmatched: 9. The CDR3 sequence is CATSLAGAPTGELFF. CDR3 DNA sequence: TGTGCCACCTCTCTAGCGGGAGCCCCCACCGGGGAGCTGTTTTTT.

Here the CDR3 reads CASSRRQDLLSYNEQFF. CDR3 nucleotide sequence: TGCGCCAGCAGCCGCCGACAGGATCTACTCTCCTACAATGAGCAGTTCTTC. This sequence joins TRBV5-1 and TRBJ2-1; D might be TRBD1 (6 bases). V lost 4 bases, J lost 0 bases, and 17 bases lay in between. Germline V gene lookup returns CDR1 SGHRS and CDR2 YFSETQ. CDR3 length: 17 amino acids. The full variable domain, with the rest looked up from reference TRBV5-1 and TRBJ2-1, is KAGVTQTPRYLIKTRGQQVTLSCSPISGHRSVSWYQQTPGQGLQFLFEYFSETQRNKGNFPGRFSGRQFSNSRSEMNVSTLELGDSALYLCASSRRQDLLSYNEQFFGPGTRLTVL.

The CDR3 is CASSNPGGPTDTQYF. CDR3 coding DNA: TGTGCCAGCAGCAATCCGGGAGGGCCGACAGATACGCAGTATTTT. The chain couples TRBV7-2 to TRBJ2-3; 8 bases agree with TRBD2. The germline gives CDR1 SGHTA, CDR2 FQGNSA. V shed 5 bases and J 3 bases; nucleotides not matched to a gene: 7. The CDR3 is made up of 15 amino acids.

This chain links TRBV4-1 with TRBJ2-7; no firm D call. CDR1 MGHRA and CDR2 YSYEKL come from the germline V gene. V lost 1 base, J lost 1 base, and 14 bases lay in between. The CDR3 loop spans 16 amino acids. The CDR3 DNA reads TGCGCCAGCAGCCAAGTACCGTCAGCCGGGTCCTACGAGCAGTACTTC. Protein: CASSQVPSAGSYEQYF.

This sequence joins TRBV7-9 and TRBJ1-4; D not certain. The CDR3 length is 15 residues. Trimming removed 4 bases from V and 1 base from J, with 10 bases in between. The germline V gene encodes CDR1 SEHNR and CDR2 FQNEAQ (reference sequence). CDR3 bases: TGTGCCAGCAGCTCCGCGGGCGGAACTAATGAAAAACTGTTTTTT. Residues: CASSSAGGTNEKLFF.

The chain recombines TRBV9 with TRBJ1-1, with 8 bases lining up with TRBD1. The J segment lost 1 base and the V segment lost 1 base, leaving 3 bases of the junction unmatched. This CDR3 is built from 15 residues. Germline loops: CDR1 SGDLS, CDR2 YYNGEE. The CDR3, as DNA: TGTGCCAGCAGCGTATACGGACAGGGGAACACTGAAGCTTTCTTT. Residues: CASSVYGQGNTEAFF.

The gene calls are TRBV5-1 and TRBJ2-2; 10 bases are a match to TRBD2. CDR1 SGHRS and CDR2 YFSETQ come from the germline V gene. The CDR3 consists of 16 residues. The J segment lost 6 bases and the V segment lost 2 bases, leaving 7 bases of the junction unmatched. CDR3 residues: CASSLLSSGSAGELFF. CDR3 DNA sequence: TGCGCCAGCAGCTTACTCTCTAGCGGGAGCGCCGGGGAGCTGTTTTTT.

In the case of this clone: Different DNA sequences within this sample yield the same CDR3. The J gene is TRBJ1-1, the V gene TRBV6-5; D is undetermined. Germline V gene lookup returns CDR1 MNHEY and CDR2 SVGAGI. This CDR3 is 13 amino acids long. The V end lost 1 base, the J end lost 3 bases, and 6 bases lay between the germline ends. The CDR3 bases are TGTGCCAGCAGTTACTTGGCTGACACTGAAGCTTTCTTT. Translated, it gives CASSYLADTEAFF.

The chain uses TRBV25-1 and TRBJ2-1, with a possible D match to TRBD2 (5 bases). V gave up 7 bases and J gave up 12 bases, with 16 bases separating them. Germline CDR1 and CDR2: MGHDK and SYGVNS. This CDR3 has 12 residues. Here the CDR3 reads CASTPTSWWQFF. The CDR3 bases are TGTGCCAGCACCCCTACTAGTTGGTGGCAGTTCTTC.

J is TRBJ1-1 and V is TRBV5-1; 9 bases line up with TRBD1. The germline gives CDR1 SGHRS, CDR2 YFSETQ. V was clipped by 9 bases and J by 0 bases; unmatched bases: 6. This CDR3 region has 14 residues. CDR3 nucleotide sequence: TGCGCCACCAGGACAGGGGACTTGAACACTGAAGCTTTCTTT. This encodes CATRTGDLNTEAFF.

The chain links TRBV19 to TRBJ2-1; no clear D gene. Trimming shortened V by 4 bases and J by 5 bases, and 9 bases separated the two germline ends. Germline loops: CDR1 LNHDA, CDR2 SQIVND (reference sequence). This CDR3 spans 13 amino acids. CDR3 nucleotide sequence: TGTGCCAGTAGTAGCGGAAGTAACAATGAGCAGTTCTTC. Protein: CASSSGSNNEQFF.

This chain uses TRBV19 with TRBJ1-4, with D possibly being TRBD1 (6 bases). CDR1 and CDR2 (germline): LNHDA, SQIVND (reference sequence). Trimming cost V 6 bases and J 8 bases, with 16 bases left between them. This CDR3 has 14 residues. CDR3: CASSPRGIEEKLFF. CDR3 DNA sequence: TGTGCCAGTAGCCCTAGGGGGATAGAGGAAAAACTGTTTTTT. Full variable domain (outside the CDR3, taken from reference TRBV19 and TRBJ1-4): DGGITQSPKYLFRKEGQNVTLSCEQNLNHDAMYWYRQDPGQGLRLIYYSQIVNDFQKGDIAEGYSVSREKKESFPLTVTSAQKNPTAFYLCASSPRGIEEKLFFGSGTQLSVL.

V gene TRBV6-5 combines with J gene TRBJ1-1; perhaps TRBD1 as D (5 bases). Germline values: CDR1 MNHEY, CDR2 SVGAGI. V was trimmed by 6 bases and J by 6 bases, leaving 20 bases between them. The CDR3 runs 15 residues. Written as DNA, the CDR3 is TGTGCCAGCAGCTCCCAAAGGGGAAGGCTTTCTGAAGCTTTCTTT. Its translation is CASSSQRGRLSEAFF.

Worth noting for this clone: The same CDR3 also results from other DNA sequences found in this sample. The chain uses TRBV18 and TRBJ2-5; D might be TRBD2 (5 bases). The CDR3 extends over 14 amino acids. CDR1 KGHSH and CDR2 LQKENI come from the germline V gene. The ends were cut back, 1 base at V and 2 bases at J, with 8 bases in the middle. CDR3 in amino acids: CASSPRGLQETQYF. In nucleotides, the CDR3 is TGTGCCAGCTCACCACGAGGGCTGCAAGAGACCCAGTACTTC.

CDR3 nucleotide sequence: TGCGCCAGCAGCTTGGGTGGTAGCGGGGCCCCTTCTGAGCAGTTCTTC. It translates to CASSLGGSGAPSEQFF. The chain carries TRBV5-1 and TRBJ2-1, with 8 positions matching TRBD2. The V segment lost 0 bases and the J segment 9 bases; nucleotides outside the gene matches: 11. CDR1 is SGHRS, CDR2 YFSETQ, per germline. CDR3 length: 16 amino acids.

The genes are TRBV28 and TRBJ2-7; a possible D gene is TRBD2 (7 bases). CDR1 MDHEN and CDR2 SYDVKM come from the germline V gene. The CDR3 is made up of 15 amino acids. Trimming pared 7 bases from V and 2 bases from J, leaving 18 bases between. As DNA, the CDR3 is TGTGCCAGCACCTCTGGGGGGGCGCTTACCTACGAGCAGTACTTC. Amino acids: CASTSGGALTYEQYF.

The V call is TRBV4-3, the J call TRBJ2-1; 9 nucleotides line up with TRBD2. Trimming cost V 0 bases and J 2 bases; bases outside gene matches: 5. The CDR3 extends over 17 amino acids. Germline V gene lookup returns CDR1 LGHNA and CDR2 YSLEER. The chain's CDR3 is CASSQDVAGETYNEQFF. The CDR3 region has the DNA TGCGCCAGCAGCCAAGATGTAGCGGGAGAGACCTACAATGAGCAGTTCTTC.

This sequence joins TRBV5-8 and TRBJ2-2; a weak D match, TRBD1 (6 bases). The germline CDR1 and CDR2 sequences are SGHTS and YDEGEE. This CDR3 contains 18 residues. Trimming left V 0 bases short and J 0 bases short, with 15 bases between. This CDR3 reads CASSLVTGYTANTGELFF. The CDR3 DNA sequence: TGTGCCAGCAGCTTGGTCACAGGGTACACCGCGAACACCGGGGAGCTGTTTTTT. Full variable domain (missing parts from reference TRBV5-8 and TRBJ2-2): EAGVTQSPTHLIKTRGQQATLRCSPISGHTSVYWYQQALGLGLQFLLWYDEGEERNRGNFPPRFSGRQFPNYSSELNVNALELEDSALYLCASSLVTGYTANTGELFFGEGSRLTVL.

This rearrangement joins TRBV11-3 to TRBJ2-2, with TRBD2 identical over 10 bases. The germline gives CDR1 SGHNT, CDR2 YENEEA. The CDR3 totals 18 residues. Trimming cost V 5 bases and J 3 bases; bases outside gene matches: 12. The CDR3 loop reads CASSPEGRGTSDTGELFF. As DNA, the CDR3 is TGTGCCAGCAGCCCCGAGGGTAGAGGGACTAGCGACACCGGGGAGCTGTTTTTT.

V is TRBV11-2 and J is TRBJ1-1; the D gene is possibly TRBD1 (5 bases). Trimming left V 7 bases short and J 10 bases short, with 22 bases between. The CDR3 loop spans 14 amino acids. Germline lookup yields CDR1 SGHAT and CDR2 FQNNGV. CDR3 DNA: TGTGCCAGCATTAATGAGGTAACAGGAACGGGAGCTTTCTTT. It is translated as CASINEVTGTGAFF.

This chain connects TRBV12-5 to TRBJ2-7, with a weak D call TRBD1 (6 bases). The V end lost 6 bases, the J end lost 1 base, and 16 bases lay between the germline ends. The germline V gene has CDR1 LGHNT and CDR2 FRNRAP. This CDR3 region has 15 residues. The CDR3 DNA reads TGTGCTAGTGGGCAAACAGGGCTTAAATCCTACGAGCAGTACTTC. Translated, it gives CASGQTGLKSYEQYF. Full variable domain (outside the CDR3, taken from reference TRBV12-5 and TRBJ2-7): DARVTQTPRHKVTEMGQEVTMRCQPILGHNTVFWYRQTMMQGLELLAYFRNRAPLDDSGMPKDRFSAEMPDATLATLKIQPSEPRDSAVYFCASGQTGLKSYEQYFGPGTRLTVT.

J is TRBJ1-5 and V is TRBV7-9; D is possibly TRBD1 (6 bases). V was cut by 6 bases and J by 9 bases, with 15 bases left in between. CDR1 is SEHNR and CDR2 is FQNEAQ in the germline V gene (reference sequence). The CDR3 runs to 13 residues. CDR3 sequence: CASSSDSTGPQHF. Written as DNA, the CDR3 is TGTGCCAGCAGTTCGGACAGCACGGGGCCCCAGCATTTT.

The chain couples TRBV27 to TRBJ1-6; D unresolved. Germline V gives CDR1 MNHEY, CDR2 SMNVEV (reference sequence). The CDR3 is made up of 12 amino acids. V was pared by 6 bases and J by 5 bases, with 5 bases between. CDR3 DNA: TGTGCCAGCAGACTTAATAATTCACCCCTCCACTTT. It yields the protein CASRLNNSPLHF.

This chain joins TRBV3-1 (or the pseudogene TRBV3-2) and TRBJ2-1, with 10 bases aligning to TRBD2. After removal of 2 bases from V and 6 bases from J, the junction contained 4 bases not matched to a gene. This CDR3 comprises 15 residues. Germline assignment: CDR1 LGHDT and CDR2 YNNKEL (reference sequence). CDR3 sequence (DNA): TGTGCCAGCAGCCAACGGACTAGCGGTACCAATGAGCAGTTCTTC. Translating gives CASSQRTSGTNEQFF.

The chain joins TRBV24-1 to TRBJ2-1; TRBD2 aligns across 7 bases. The CDR3 totals 20 residues. Trimming removed 3 bases from V and 4 bases from J; junction bases left unmatched: 20. Germline assignment: CDR1 KGHDR and CDR2 SFDVKD. CDR3 coding DNA: TGTGCCACCAGTGATCGATCCCCCTTGACTAGCCCCCGAAATTACAATGAGCAGTTCTTC. Its protein product is CATSDRSPLTSPRNYNEQFF.

The V gene is TRBV3-1 (or the pseudogene TRBV3-2), the J gene TRBJ2-5, with D unresolved. CDR1 is LGHDT and CDR2 is YNNKEL in the germline V gene (reference sequence). The CDR3 consists of 13 residues. V lost 1 base, J lost 5 bases, and 8 bases lay in between. The CDR3 spells CASSQGHRETQYF. Here the CDR3 DNA reads TGTGCCAGCAGCCAAGGCCATCGGGAGACCCAGTACTTC.